The 25 T cell receptor beta chains in this list originate from one sample, sequenced in a study of blood T cell repertoires in COVID-19. Using immunoSEQ multiplex PCR, the repertoire was profiled, and TCRdb retains in-frame clones only, with some absent. This repertoire shows about 190,000 clones, just under 80% found once; its top ten account for approximately 3%. The sample consisted of peripheral blood. The receptors shown here come from a woman at least 80 years old with active or convalescent COVID-19.

The J gene is TRBJ2-2, the V gene TRBV13, with 8 positions matching TRBD1. V was clipped by 5 bases and J by 3 bases; unmatched bases: 8. From germline, CDR1 is PRHDT and CDR2 FYEKMQ (reference sequence). The CDR3 extends over 16 amino acids. CDR3 DNA sequence: TGTGCCAGCAGCCCGTACGGACAGGGCGACACCGGGGAGCTGTTTTTT. It is translated as CASSPYGQGDTGELFF.

The J gene is TRBJ2-1, the V gene TRBV5-1; 11 bases align to TRBD2. The CDR3 covers 16 residues. From germline, CDR1 is SGHRS and CDR2 YFSETQ. V lost 9 bases to trimming and J lost 4 bases; unmatched junction nucleotides: 12. Here the CDR3 reads CATYHSGGALYNEQFF. The CDR3 bases are TGCGCCACCTACCATAGCGGGGGGGCCCTTTACAATGAGCAGTTCTTC.

A single count supports this clone. The chain has TRBV6-2 or TRBV6-3 and TRBJ2-7; D possibly corresponds to TRBD1 (5 bases). The ends were cut back, 5 bases at V and 2 bases at J, with 28 bases in the middle. This CDR3 has 19 amino acids. Germline CDR1 reads MNHEY; CDR2 reads SVGEGT. The CDR3 nucleotides are TGTGCCAGCAGTCGCAGCGATCACGTGGCAGGGCCTTTTACCTACGAGCAGTACTTC. Protein sequence: CASSRSDHVAGPFTYEQYF.

The gene calls are TRBV30 and TRBJ1-4; 9 positions match TRBD1. This CDR3 region has 12 residues. V was pared by 5 bases and J by 6 bases, with 1 base of the junction left unmatched. CDR1 is GTSNPN, CDR2 SVGIG, per germline (reference sequence). CDR3 protein: CAWGQGYEKLFF. CDR3 coding DNA: TGTGCCTGGGGACAGGGGTATGAAAAACTGTTTTTT.

The chain joins TRBV19 to TRBJ2-2, with TRBD1 matching 7 bases. J was trimmed by 5 bases and V by 5 bases; bases with no gene match: 11. The CDR3 contains 16 residues. Per germline, CDR1 LNHDA and CDR2 SQIVND (reference sequence). The CDR3 DNA follows: TGTGCCAGTAGTCCGATATGGACAGGCCTAACCGGGGAGCTGTTTTTT. Translated, it gives CASSPIWTGLTGELFF.

This clone appeared once. The chain carries TRBV5-1 and TRBJ1-2; the match to TRBD1 covers 9 bases. Per the germline V gene, CDR1 is SGHRS and CDR2 is YFSETQ. Germline trimming cut 4 bases from V and 4 bases from J; bases unmatched to any gene: 11. This CDR3 is 16 amino acids long. As DNA, the CDR3 is TGCGCCAGCAGCCGGGACAGGGAGGGGGCTAGCTATGGCTACACCTTC. Translating gives CASSRDREGASYGYTF. The variable domain in full, with the rest retrieved from reference TRBV5-1 and TRBJ1-2, is KAGVTQTPRYLIKTRGQQVTLSCSPISGHRSVSWYQQTPGQGLQFLFEYFSETQRNKGNFPGRFSGRQFSNSRSEMNVSTLELGDSALYLCASSRDREGASYGYTFGSGTRLTVV.

J is TRBJ1-2 and V is TRBV18; 7 bases align to TRBD1. Trimming at V came to 2 bases and at J to 0 bases, leaving 3 bases not matched to a gene. Germline CDR1 and CDR2: KGHSH and LQKENI. The CDR3 runs to 15 residues. The CDR3 nucleotides read TGTGCCAGCTCACCAGAAACAGGGGCTAACTATGGCTACACCTTC. It translates to CASSPETGANYGYTF.

The chain joins TRBV19 to TRBJ1-1, with 9 nucleotides matching TRBD1. This CDR3 is 15 amino acids long. Per the germline V gene, CDR1 is LNHDA and CDR2 is SQIVND (reference sequence). The junction had 5 bases not matched to a gene; V was cut back by 5 bases and J by 1 base. The CDR3 sequence is CASSPPDRGNTEAFF. CDR3 bases: TGTGCCAGTAGTCCCCCGGACAGGGGGAACACTGAAGCTTTCTTT. The entire variable domain, with the rest obtained from reference TRBV19 and TRBJ1-1, is as follows: DGGITQSPKYLFRKEGQNVTLSCEQNLNHDAMYWYRQDPGQGLRLIYYSQIVNDFQKGDIAEGYSVSREKKESFPLTVTSAQKNPTAFYLCASSPPDRGNTEAFFGQGTRLTVV.

J is TRBJ2-2 and V is TRBV5-6, with D tentatively TRBD1 (6 bases). The CDR3 loop spans 13 amino acids. Germline V gene lookup returns CDR1 SGHDT and CDR2 YYEEEE. The V end lost 4 bases, the J end lost 5 bases, and 9 bases lay between the germline ends. The CDR3 spells CASSQRGTGELFF. CDR3 sequence (DNA): TGTGCCAGCAGCCAAAGGGGGACCGGGGAGCTGTTTTTT.

The rearrangement joins TRBV15 to TRBJ2-1; 14 nucleotides match TRBD2. V shed 0 bases, J shed 4 bases, and the junction held 2 bases outside the gene matches. This CDR3 has 17 residues. Germline V gives CDR1 LNHNV, CDR2 YYDKDF (reference sequence). The CDR3 here is CATSRDRLAGGYNEQFF. The CDR3 coding sequence is TGTGCCACCAGCAGAGATAGACTAGCGGGGGGGTACAATGAGCAGTTCTTC.

This chain uses TRBV28 with TRBJ2-7; D not certain. The germline V gene encodes CDR1 MDHEN and CDR2 SYDVKM. The V and J ends lost 5 bases and 4 bases respectively, with 6 bases between them. The length of the CDR3 is 11 residues. The CDR3 DNA follows: TGTGCCAGCAGTGTTAATTACGAGCAGTACTTC. Amino acids: CASSVNYEQYF. Supplemented by reference TRBV28 and TRBJ2-7, the full variable domain reads DVKVTQSSRYLVKRTGEKVFLECVQDMDHENMFWYRQDPGLGLRLIYFSYDVKMKEKGDIPEGYSVSREKKERFSLILESASTNQTSMYLCASSVNYEQYFGPGTRLTVT.

The rearrangement joins TRBV7-9 to TRBJ2-5, with D unclear. Between the trimmed V and J ends, which lost 10 bases and 1 base, there was a span of 16 bases. The CDR3 runs to 14 residues. From germline, CDR1 is SEHNR and CDR2 FQNEAQ (reference sequence). The CDR3: CAIQASFSQETQYF. The CDR3, as DNA: TGTGCCATCCAAGCCTCCTTTTCCCAAGAGACCCAGTACTTC.

This clone was recorded only once. The chain is built from TRBV11-2 and TRBJ2-5; 13 bases are shared with TRBD2. With 2 bases clipped from V and 9 bases from J, the junction kept 12 bases outside the gene matches. The germline V gene encodes CDR1 SGHAT and CDR2 FQNNGV. This CDR3 has 17 amino acids. For the CDR3, the DNA is TGTGCCAGCAGCTTACGGATGACTAGCGGGGGGAATCGGGCCCAGTACTTC. Translating gives CASSLRMTSGGNRAQYF.

This clone came up a few times. The chain employs TRBV19 and TRBJ1-6, with D unclear. Germline V CDR1 and CDR2: LNHDA, SQIVND (reference sequence). The CDR3 is 12 residues long. Trimming left V 7 bases short and J 13 bases short, with 14 bases between. The CDR3 here is CASTARSGPLHF. CDR3 coding DNA: TGTGCCAGTACCGCTAGGAGCGGGCCCCTCCACTTT.

The chain has TRBV11-2 and TRBJ1-2; 7 bases map to TRBD1. The CDR3 is made up of 14 amino acids. CDR1 is SGHAT, CDR2 FQNNGV, per germline. V was clipped by 6 bases and J by 4 bases; unmatched bases: 8. CDR3 sequence reads: CASSPTGQIYGYTF. CDR3 nucleotides: TGTGCCAGCAGTCCAACGGGACAGATCTATGGCTACACCTTC.

The chain has TRBV12-5 and TRBJ1-5; D is perhaps TRBD1 (6 bases). This CDR3 has 12 residues. Germline V lookup: CDR1 LGHNT, CDR2 FRNRAP. Trimming shortened V by 5 bases and J by 4 bases, and 6 bases separated the two germline ends. The CDR3, as DNA: TGTGCTAGTGGTCAGGGGAATCAGCCCCAGCATTTT. It translates to CASGQGNQPQHF.

The rearrangement links TRBV28 to TRBJ1-2, with D possibly being TRBD1 (6 bases). The CDR3 loop spans 14 amino acids. The germline V and J ends were trimmed by 4 bases and 2 bases, with 11 bases remaining between them. CDR1 is MDHEN, CDR2 SYDVKM, per germline. The CDR3 loop is CASSSGTQNYGYTF. The CDR3, as DNA: TGTGCCAGCAGTTCTGGGACACAGAACTATGGCTACACCTTC.

The chain combines TRBV27 with TRBJ1-3, with D possibly matching TRBD1 (5 bases). The CDR3 is 13 amino acids. V gave up 6 bases and J gave up 3 bases, with 9 bases separating them. Germline CDR1 is MNHEY and CDR2 is SMNVEV (reference sequence). The DNA of the CDR3 is TGTGCCAGCAGACGACAGAATGGAAACACCATATATTTT. Translating it yields CASRRQNGNTIYF.

This chain connects TRBV28 to TRBJ1-6; D call uncertain. From germline, CDR1 is MDHEN and CDR2 SYDVKM. Trimming pared 6 bases from V and 0 bases from J, leaving 9 bases between. The length of the CDR3 is 15 residues. The CDR3, as DNA: TGTGCCAGCAGCACAGAAAACTCCTATAATTCACCCCTCCACTTT. Its protein product is CASSTENSYNSPLHF.

The chain has TRBV28 and TRBJ2-2; TRBD2 is a possible D gene (6 bases). The CDR3 covers 12 residues. In germline, CDR1 is MDHEN, CDR2 SYDVKM. V lost 8 bases and J lost 3, with 7 bases in between. CDR3 sequence (DNA): TGTGCCAGCCGGGGGTACACCGGGGAGCTGTTTTTT. Its protein is CASRGYTGELFF.

This clone turned up a few times. The gene calls are TRBV28 and TRBJ1-2; 9 nucleotides match TRBD1. The germline V gene encodes CDR1 MDHEN and CDR2 SYDVKM. The V segment lost 6 bases and the J segment 3 bases; nucleotides outside the gene matches: 5. This CDR3 spans 14 amino acids. The CDR3 DNA reads TGTGCCAGCAGGATACAGGGGGCCTACTATGGCTACACCTTC. Translation gives CASRIQGAYYGYTF.

This sequence joins TRBV9 and TRBJ1-2; D not certain. Germline V CDR1 and CDR2: SGDLS, YYNGEE. V was cut by 4 bases and J by 4 bases, with 11 bases left in between. CDR3 length equals 13 residues. Here the CDR3 reads CASSLGSGYGYTF. CDR3 nucleotide sequence: TGTGCCAGCAGCTTGGGGAGTGGCTATGGCTACACCTTC.

The chain uses TRBV5-5 and TRBJ2-1; TRBD2 agrees at 7 bases. The J segment lost 10 bases and the V segment lost 5 bases, leaving 12 bases of the junction unmatched. Germline-derived CDR1 and CDR2 are SGHKS and YYEKEE (reference sequence). This CDR3 has 14 residues. The CDR3 DNA is TGTGCCAGCAGTTTGACTAGCTCGGGGGACGAGCAGTTCTTC. It encodes CASSLTSSGDEQFF.

On this clone itself: One end of the junction fails to match germline, which may point to a read error. The V call is TRBV15, the J call TRBJ2-7, with D tentatively TRBD1 (5 bases). In germline, CDR1 is LNHNV, CDR2 YYDKDF (reference sequence). This CDR3 contains 14 residues. The CDR3: CATSRDLGPYEQYF. The CDR3 DNA follows: TGTGCCACCAGCAGAGATCTGGGGCCTTACGAGCAATACTTC.

The gene calls are TRBV19 and TRBJ1-2; 9 nucleotides line up with TRBD1. The CDR3 has 16 amino acids. The ends lost 3 bases at V and 4 bases at J; junction bases unmatched: 9. Germline V CDR1 and CDR2: LNHDA, SQIVND (reference sequence). CDR3 sequence reads: CASSIGWGQGAYGYTF. The CDR3 bases are TGTGCCAGTAGTATTGGCTGGGGACAGGGTGCCTATGGCTACACCTTC.